Listed below are T cell receptor beta chains from one sample, sequenced in a study of OX40 agonist ivuxolimab in advanced cancers. Only in-frame clones appear in the TCRdb table, and some are missing; sequencing was by immunoSEQ multiplex PCR. The sample gives tens of thousands of clones, 75% to 90% of which show up once; less than 7.5% is in the top ten. Sequences were derived from CD4+ or CD8+ T cells sorted from blood, sampled in a trial of the OX40 agonist ivuxolimab. These TCRs come from an adult with an advanced solid tumor such as melanoma, head and neck, liver or kidney cancer. The CDR3 runs from the conserved cysteine through the conserved F or W.

TRBV2	TRBJ2-3	CASSEWGRLAGGDTQYF
TRBV14	TRBJ2-3	CASSQGGGSTDTQYF
TRBV6-7	TRBJ2-4	CASSYSEQGENIQYF
TRBV5-8	TRBJ2-4	CASSLARGLNIQYF
TRBV19	TRBJ1-5	CASSMSAGRSNQPQHF
TRBV4-1	TRBJ1-3	CASSQDAGGNTIYF
TRBV30	TRBJ1-1	CAWSLGGQGLNTEAFF
TRBV5-6	TRBJ1-6	CASSSEGYSPLHF
TRBV7-9	TRBJ1-6	CASSQDLTGNSPLHF
TRBV30	TRBJ2-3	CAWSQETSGSLSDTQYF
TRBV7-9	TRBJ2-2	CASSLPATGRYTGELFF
TRBV28	TRBJ2-1	CASSLPMLAVWDNEQFF
TRBV19	TRBJ1-2	CASSLGDSSSAGYTF
TRBV9	TRBJ2-3	CASSPISQATDTQYF
TRBV6-5	TRBJ1-1	CASSYYTNTEAFF
TRBV5-6	TRBJ2-3	CASRGQPPDTQYF
TRBV4-2	TRBJ2-1	CASSQDPGHPAYNEQFF
TRBV28	TRBJ2-3	CASRGTSGRSQDTQYF
TRBV6-1	TRBJ1-1	CASSPGGETEAFF
TRBV15	TRBJ2-1	CATSREGQGVHNEQFF
TRBV6-1	TRBJ1-2	CASSGPLGLAGYGYTF
TRBV5-8	TRBJ2-7	CASMTSLGSSYEQYF
TRBV4-1	TRBJ1-2	CASSQAPGYGYTF
TRBV2	TRBJ1-5	CASSDPGTPEESPQHF
TRBV5-1	TRBJ2-7	CASSWTGTSGRSNEQYF
TRBV18	TRBJ2-7	CASSQRTSGSSYEQYF
TRBV11-3	TRBJ2-1	CASSGGLEQFF
TRBV27	TRBJ2-1	CASSFLAGYNEQFF
TRBV7-9	TRBJ2-1	CASSYGTGVYEQFF
TRBV5-4	TRBJ2-1	CASSFGLNEQFF
TRBV5-1	TRBJ2-3	CASSSFTSGVADTQYF
TRBV7-9	TRBJ1-2	CASSLGGFDGYTF
TRBV13	TRBJ2-2	CASSLDRGHTGELFF
TRBV7-2	TRBJ2-7	CASSSENYEQYF
TRBV27	TRBJ2-2	CASSPGTGINTGELFF
TRBV23-1	TRBJ1-5	CASSQRGQAYNQPQHF
TRBV7-6	TRBJ1-5	CASSLGDSSNQPQHF
TRBV27	TRBJ2-1	CASSLVLWGGNEQFF
TRBV7-8	TRBJ2-1	CASSCTVSSYNEQFF
TRBV6-1	TRBJ2-1	CASIFRETSGSRFF
TRBV29-1	TRBJ1-1	CSVDQQGRVNTEAFF